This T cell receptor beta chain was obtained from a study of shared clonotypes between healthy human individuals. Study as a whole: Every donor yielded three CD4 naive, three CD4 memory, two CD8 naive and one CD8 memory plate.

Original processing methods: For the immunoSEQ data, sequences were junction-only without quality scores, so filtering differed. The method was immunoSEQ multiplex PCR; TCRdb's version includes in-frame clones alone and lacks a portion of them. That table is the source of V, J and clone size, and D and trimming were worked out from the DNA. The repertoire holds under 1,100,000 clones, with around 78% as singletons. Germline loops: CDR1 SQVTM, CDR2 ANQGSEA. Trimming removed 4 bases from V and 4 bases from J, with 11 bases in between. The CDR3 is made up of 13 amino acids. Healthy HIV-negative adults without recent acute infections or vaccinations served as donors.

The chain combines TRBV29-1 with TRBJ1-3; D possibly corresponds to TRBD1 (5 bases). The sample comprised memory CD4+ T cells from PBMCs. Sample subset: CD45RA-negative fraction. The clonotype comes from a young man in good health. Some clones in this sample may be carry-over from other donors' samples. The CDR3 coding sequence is TGCAGCGTTGTCCAAGGGGAGGGAAACACCATATATTTT. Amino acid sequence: CSVVQGEGNTIYF. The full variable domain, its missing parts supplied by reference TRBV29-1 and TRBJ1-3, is SAVISQKPSRDICQRGTSLTIQCQVDSQVTMMFWYRQQPGQSLTLIATANQGSEATYESGFVIDKFPISRPNLTFSTLTVSNMSPEDSSIYLCSVVQGEGNTIYFGEGSWLTVV.